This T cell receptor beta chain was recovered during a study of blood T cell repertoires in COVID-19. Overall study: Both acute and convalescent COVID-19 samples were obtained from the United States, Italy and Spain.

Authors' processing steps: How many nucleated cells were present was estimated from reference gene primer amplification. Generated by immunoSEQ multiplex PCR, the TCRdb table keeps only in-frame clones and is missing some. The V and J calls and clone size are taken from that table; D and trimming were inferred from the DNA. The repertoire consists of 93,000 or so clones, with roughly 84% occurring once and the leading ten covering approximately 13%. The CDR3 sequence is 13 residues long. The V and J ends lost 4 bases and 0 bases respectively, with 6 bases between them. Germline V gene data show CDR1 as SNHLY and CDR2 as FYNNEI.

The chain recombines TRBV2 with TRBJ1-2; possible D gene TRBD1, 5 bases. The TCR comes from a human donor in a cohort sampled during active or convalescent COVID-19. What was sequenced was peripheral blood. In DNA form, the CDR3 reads TGTGCCAGCAGTGGACAGTCTAACTATGGCTACACCTTC. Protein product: CASSGQSNYGYTF.